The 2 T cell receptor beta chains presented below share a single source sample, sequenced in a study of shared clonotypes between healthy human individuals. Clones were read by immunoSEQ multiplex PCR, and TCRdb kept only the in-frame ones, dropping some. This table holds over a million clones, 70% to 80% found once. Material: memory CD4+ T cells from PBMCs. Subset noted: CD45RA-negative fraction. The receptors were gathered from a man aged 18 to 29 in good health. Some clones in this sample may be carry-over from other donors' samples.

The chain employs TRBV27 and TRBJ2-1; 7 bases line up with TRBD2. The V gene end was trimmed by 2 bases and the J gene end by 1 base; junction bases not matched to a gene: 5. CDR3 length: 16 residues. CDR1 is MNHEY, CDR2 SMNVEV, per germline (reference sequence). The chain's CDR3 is CASSLGPGRSYNEQFF. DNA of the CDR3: TGTGCCAGCAGTTTAGGGCCCGGGAGGTCCTACAATGAGCAGTTCTTC.

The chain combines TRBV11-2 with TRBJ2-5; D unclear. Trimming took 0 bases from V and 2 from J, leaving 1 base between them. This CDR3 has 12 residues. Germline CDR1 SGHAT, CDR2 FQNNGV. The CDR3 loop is CASSLEQETQYF. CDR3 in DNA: TGTGCCAGCAGCTTAGAACAAGAGACCCAGTACTTC.